Below, 10 T cell receptor beta chains from the same sample are listed, as sequenced in a study of CD8 T cells in Susac syndrome. The authors reverse transcribed roughly 0.5 to 1 ug RNA with random hexamers. TCRdb re-called the immunoSEQ multiplex PCR reads through MiXCR, storing one row per CDR3 protein. The data show 92,000 or so distinct CDR3 sequences, with approximately 96% seen just once and approximately 0.57% held by the top ten. Sequenced sample: CD8+ T cells from PBMCs. The receptors here all came from a human donor with Susac syndrome.

The V call is TRBV2, the J call TRBJ2-7; tentatively, D is TRBD1 (6 bases). Germline lookup yields CDR1 SNHLY and CDR2 FYNNEI. Trimming removed 2 bases at V and 7 bases at J, with 15 bases between. There are 14 residues in the CDR3. The CDR3 DNA reads TGTGCCAGCAGTGAAAACACACAGGGTTTGGAGCAGTACTTC. It specifies CASSENTQGLEQYF.

The CDR3 here is CASSPRDRGIWREQYF. CDR3 coding DNA: TGTGCCAGCAGTCCCCGGGACAGGGGGATCTGGCGGGAGCAGTACTTC. The gene calls are TRBV27 and TRBJ2-7; TRBD1 matches at 11 bases. J lost 7 bases, V lost 5 bases, and 13 bases had no gene match. The CDR3 spans 16 residues. Germline lookup yields CDR1 MNHEY and CDR2 SMNVEV (reference sequence).

This clonotype was counted a single time. The V call is TRBV11-2, the J call TRBJ2-3; D is undetermined. Germline lookup yields CDR1 SGHAT and CDR2 FQNNGV. The CDR3 length is 16 residues. V was pared by 3 bases and J by 6 bases, with 19 bases between. The DNA of the CDR3 is TGTGCCAGCAGCTTCTTGGTTTTTATCGGGTTGGATACGCAGTATTTT. Amino acid sequence: CASSFLVFIGLDTQYF.

The rearrangement uses TRBV14 and TRBJ2-1; 9 bases align to TRBD2. The ends lost 3 bases at V and 2 bases at J; junction bases unmatched: 5. The CDR3 loop spans 16 amino acids. Germline lookup yields CDR1 SGHDN and CDR2 FVKESK. CDR3 nucleotides: TGTGCCAGCAGCCAGGAACTAGCGGGTCCCTACAATGAGCAGTTCTTC. Translated: CASSQELAGPYNEQFF.

This sequence joins TRBV25-1 and TRBJ1-6; TRBD1 is a possible D gene (6 bases). Germline V lookup: CDR1 MGHDK, CDR2 SYGVNS. V was shortened by 4 bases and J by 15 bases, with 19 bases between the two germline ends. The CDR3 runs to 14 residues. Written as DNA, the CDR3 is TGTGCCAGCAGTGTGGGGGGGGCCCTGCTTAACCTCCACTTT. Translating gives CASSVGGALLNLHF. Complete variable domain (other parts from reference TRBV25-1 and TRBJ1-6): EADIYQTPRYLVIGTGKKITLECSQTMGHDKMYWYQQDPGMELHLIHYSYGVNSTEKGDLSSESTVSRIRTEHFPLTLESARPSHTSQYLCASSVGGALLNLHFGNGTRLTVT.

The chain uses TRBV7-2 and TRBJ2-1; a weak D match, TRBD2 (6 bases). The CDR3 runs to 16 residues. V lost 6 bases to trimming and J lost 4 bases, with 19 bases between them. Per the germline V gene, CDR1 is SGHTA and CDR2 is FQGNSA. For the CDR3, the DNA is TGTGCCAGCAGACACGGGGGTCGGGGGATATACAATGAGCAGTTCTTC. This encodes CASRHGGRGIYNEQFF.

The chain links TRBV6-1 to TRBJ1-1; no firm D call. The germline V and J ends were trimmed by 2 bases and 0 bases, with 10 bases remaining between them. CDR1 is MNHNS and CDR2 is SASEGT in the germline V gene. This CDR3 has 15 residues. CDR3 residues: CASSETLPMNTEAFF. The CDR3 DNA reads as TGTGCCAGCAGTGAAACCCTTCCCATGAACACTGAAGCTTTCTTT.

The chain combines TRBV5-1 with TRBJ2-7; D is ambiguous. The V end lost 0 bases, the J end lost 3 bases, and 10 bases lay between the germline ends. This CDR3 is built from 14 residues. Germline V CDR1 and CDR2: SGHRS, YFSETQ. The CDR3 DNA sequence: TGCGCCAGCAGCTTGGAAGAAATCCGCTACGAGCAGTACTTC. Its translation: CASSLEEIRYEQYF.

The chain carries TRBV4-3 and TRBJ1-1, with D hard to call. The ends were cut back, 4 bases at V and 2 bases at J, with 14 bases in the middle. From germline, CDR1 is LGHNA and CDR2 YSLEER. This CDR3 has 15 amino acids. The CDR3 DNA sequence: TGCGCCAGCAGCCCAGATGGCTCCTACAACACTGAAGCTTTCTTT. It is translated as CASSPDGSYNTEAFF.

V gene TRBV5-1 combines with J gene TRBJ1-2, with D perhaps TRBD1 (6 bases). In germline, CDR1 is SGHRS, CDR2 YFSETQ. The CDR3 has 13 amino acids. V lost 6 bases and J lost 3, with 12 bases in between. CDR3 coding DNA: TGCGCCAGCACCCAAGGACAGCACTATGGCTACACCTTC. Translated: CASTQGQHYGYTF.